This T cell receptor (beta chain) was found in a study of blood T cell repertoires in COVID-19. For the study at large: The United States, Italy and Spain supplied acute and convalescent COVID-19 samples. PBMCs, B-cell-depleted T cells, or T cells were the source of the cDNA or gDNA that made up the material.

Original processing notes: The assay estimated nucleated cells by amplifying reference gene primers. Sequenced by immunoSEQ multiplex PCR; TCRdb stores in-frame clones only, minus some. That table gives V, J and clone size, and the DNA gave D and trimming. This table holds roughly 200,000 clones, about three quarters found once. Germline CDR1 is SGHTA and CDR2 is FQGNSA. There are 14 residues in the CDR3. V dropped 6 bases and J dropped 8 bases, with 19 bases sitting between them. This clonotype was sampled from a woman aged 50 to 65 with active or convalescent COVID-19. The source material was peripheral blood. The V call is TRBV7-2, the J call TRBJ1-2; D is possibly TRBD1 (5 bases). CDR3 nucleotide sequence: TGTGCCAGCAGTCGTACAGGCCTACTATGGGGCTACACCTTC. Translation gives CASSRTGLLWGYTF.